Presented here are 8 T cell receptor beta chains from one specimen sequenced in a study of OX40 agonist ivuxolimab in advanced cancers. Generated by immunoSEQ multiplex PCR, the TCRdb table keeps only in-frame clones and is missing some. The sample comprises 70,000 to 90,000 clones, 84% of which are singletons, and 5.5% to 7.5% rests with the top ten. Sequencing used CD4+ or CD8+ T cells sorted from blood, obtained in a trial of the OX40 agonist ivuxolimab. The source of these receptors is an adult with an advanced solid tumor such as melanoma, head and neck, liver or kidney cancer.

This clone was detected once. The junction and the germline gene differ at one end; a read error may be behind it. V gene TRBV11-2 combines with J gene TRBJ2-7; D might be TRBD1 (6 bases). This CDR3 has 15 amino acids. Looked up from germline, CDR1 is SGHAT and CDR2 is FQNNGV. The DNA of the CDR3 is TGTGCCAGCAGCCTAGACAGGTACACGTTCTACGAGCAGTACTTC. Its translation: CASSLDRYTFYEQYF.

V gene TRBV7-9 combines with J gene TRBJ1-1; D may be TRBD1 (5 bases). CDR3 length: 16 residues. Germline V gene sequence: CDR1 SEHNR, CDR2 FQNEAQ (reference sequence). Deletions cut 2 bases from V and 3 bases from J, with 16 bases between. CDR3 DNA: TGTGCCAGCAGCTTAAGCTCAGGGTTTAGGGACACTGAAGCTTTCTTT. This sequence encodes CASSLSSGFRDTEAFF.

This clone came up a few times. This chain connects TRBV5-1 to TRBJ2-3; TRBD1 matches at 9 bases. CDR3 length: 15 amino acids. Germline V lookup: CDR1 SGHRS, CDR2 YFSETQ. Germline trimming cut 5 bases from V and 2 bases from J; bases unmatched to any gene: 6. Here the CDR3 reads CASSSGQGITDTQYF. The CDR3 DNA reads TGCGCCAGCAGTTCCGGACAGGGGATCACAGATACGCAGTATTTT.

This clone came up once. The CDR3, as DNA: TGTGCCAGTAGTCCGACAGGGGGCTTAAACACTGAAGCTTTCTTT. It is translated as CASSPTGGLNTEAFF. The chain carries TRBV19 and TRBJ1-1; 10 bases map to TRBD1. Trimming took 5 bases from V and 2 from J; bases not matched to a gene: 5. Germline V lookup: CDR1 LNHDA, CDR2 SQIVND (reference sequence). The CDR3 is 15 residues long. The full variable domain, its missing parts supplied by reference TRBV19 and TRBJ1-1, is DGGITQSPKYLFRKEGQNVTLSCEQNLNHDAMYWYRQDPGQGLRLIYYSQIVNDFQKGDIAEGYSVSREKKESFPLTVTSAQKNPTAFYLCASSPTGGLNTEAFFGQGTRLTVV.

The chain combines TRBV25-1 with TRBJ2-1; D is unclear. The CDR3 is 16 amino acids. CDR1 and CDR2 (germline): MGHDK, SYGVNS. V lost 2 bases and J lost 0, with 11 bases in between. The DNA of the CDR3 is TGTGCCAGCAGTGAAGAAGGCAGGATCTCCTACAATGAGCAGTTCTTC. This translates into CASSEEGRISYNEQFF.

CDR3 loop: CASSLRQGGNTIYF. CDR3 in DNA: TGTGCCAGCAGCTTAAGACAGGGAGGCAACACCATATATTTT. The chain uses TRBV7-2 and TRBJ1-3; 7 positions match TRBD1. V shed 2 bases, J shed 7 bases, and the junction held 5 bases outside the gene matches. CDR3 size: 14 residues. Germline CDR1 is SGHTA and CDR2 is FQGNSA.

Concerning this clone: Additional DNA sequences in this sample encode the identical CDR3. The chain employs TRBV18 and TRBJ1-2; 9 bases are a match to TRBD1. The V gene end was trimmed by 4 bases and the J gene end by 2 bases; junction bases not matched to a gene: 2. The CDR3 is made up of 14 amino acids. Germline V CDR1 and CDR2: KGHSH, LQKENI. In DNA form, the CDR3 reads TGTGCCAGCTCACTTGGGACAGGGAACTATGGCTACACCTTC. This translates into CASSLGTGNYGYTF.

This clone was seen just once. V gene TRBV30 combines with J gene TRBJ2-2, with D perhaps matching TRBD2 (5 bases). Looked up from germline, CDR1 is GTSNPN and CDR2 is SVGIG (reference sequence). The V and J ends lost 5 bases and 4 bases respectively, with 11 bases between them. CDR3 length equals 13 residues. DNA for the CDR3: TGTGCCTGGGAGCAGCGGCCCACCGGGGAGCTGTTTTTT. Amino acids: CAWEQRPTGELFF.